A selection of T cell receptor beta chains follows, all from one sample in a study of blood T cells in healthy people across ages. TCRdb re-called the 5' RACE reads through MiXCR, storing one row per CDR3 protein. The profile shows roughly 1,700,000 distinct CDR3 sequences, approximately 30% of them singletons. Input material: blood. These receptors were obtained from a woman in her thirties in good health. CDR3s include the opening cysteine and the closing phenylalanine or tryptophan. Each record gives: D gene, J gene, V gene, clone size, CDR3 DNA, CDR3 protein. A D gene is named only where the DNA matches it firmly. The size of a clone is reported for some rows only, either as once, few or many, or as a class for expanded clones.

TRBD2 | TRBJ2-1 | TRBV4-1 | many | TGCGCCAGCAGCCAAATGACCGGGACTAGCGGCTACAATGAGCAGTTCTTC | CASSQMTGTSGYNEQFF
- | TRBJ1-2 | TRBV5-1 | - | TGCGCCAGCGAAGAACAGGGATATAACTATGGCTACACCTTC | CASEEQGYNYGYTF
- | TRBJ1-2 | TRBV30 | few | TGTGCCTGGAGTGGGGGAGACTATGGCTACACCTTC | CAWSGGDYGYTF
- | TRBJ2-1 | TRBV25-1 | - | TGTGCCAGCAGGGCGCGGCAGTCCTACGAGCAGTTCTTC | CASRARQSYEQFF
- | TRBJ1-4 | TRBV12-3/TRBV12-4 | few | TGTGCCAGTAGGTCGACAGGTCGAAATGAAAAGCTGTTTTTT | CASRSTGRNEKLFF
TRBD2 | TRBJ2-5 | TRBV7-2 | - | TGTGCCAGCAGCTCCGGGACTAGCGGGGGCCTCTTCGAGACCCAGTACTTC | CASSSGTSGGLFETQYF
- | TRBJ1-6 | TRBV27 | - | TGTGCCAGCAGTTTATCAGGGGCCGCGAATTCACCCCTCCACTTT | CASSLSGAANSPLHF
- | TRBJ1-1 | TRBV4-1 | - | TGCGCCAGCAGCCAGGGTGACAGCGAGCAAGGCACTGAAGCTTTCTTT | CASSQGDSEQGTEAFF
- | TRBJ1-5 | TRBV6-1 | few | TGTGCCAGCAGTGAACCCCGCGGACATAGCAATCAGCCCCAGCATTTT | CASSEPRGHSNQPQHF
- | TRBJ1-2 | TRBV10-3 | few | TGTGCCATCAAGGAGAATGGCTACACCTTC | CAIKENGYTF
- | TRBJ2-4 | TRBV2 | many | TGTGCCAGCAGTGATGACCCCTTTTCAAACATTCAGTACTTC | CASSDDPFSNIQYF
- | TRBJ1-2 | TRBV3-1 | - | TGTGCCAGCAGCCAAAACGAAGGGGTGAAGGGCTACACCTTC | CASSQNEGVKGYTF
- | TRBJ2-2 | TRBV29-1 | few | TGCAGCGTTAGGGTGCGGAACACCGGGGAGCTGTTTTTT | CSVRVRNTGELFF
- | TRBJ2-5 | TRBV12-3/TRBV12-4 | few | TGTGCCAGCAGTCGGGACACCGAGACCCAGTACTTC | CASSRDTETQYF
TRBD1 | TRBJ1-2 | TRBV20-1 | - | TGCAGTGCTGATAAAGGGGGACAGGGGACCTATGGCTACACCTTC | CSADKGGQGTYGYTF
- | TRBJ2-1 | TRBV20-1 | few | TGCAGTGCCCTACCGGGACTCCGTCGCTCCTACAATGAGCAGTTCTTC | CSALPGLRRSYNEQFF
TRBD2 | TRBJ2-1 | TRBV3-1 | - | TGTGCCAGCAGCCCGCGAGGCGGGGGGCACAATGAGCAGTTCTTC | CASSPRGGGHNEQFF
- | TRBJ1-6 | TRBV3-1 | few | TGTGCCAGCAGCCAAGGCAGCTACCCAAATTCACCCCTCCACTTT | CASSQGSYPNSPLHF
- | TRBJ1-3 | TRBV7-2 | - | TGTGCCAGCACCCGAAGAGGCTCAAGCTCTGGAAACACCATATATTTT | CASTRRGSSSGNTIYF
TRBD1 | TRBJ2-7 | TRBV9 | few | TGTGCCAGCAGCGAAGGGGACAGGGGCTACGAGCAGTACTTC | CASSEGDRGYEQYF
- | TRBJ2-1 | TRBV12-3/TRBV12-4 | few | TGTGCCAGCAGTACCAGGGCAGGGTCCTTTTTCGCTGAGCAGTTCTTC | CASSTRAGSFFAEQFF
- | TRBJ1-4 | TRBV6-6 | once | TGTGCCAGCAGTTACACAGGGTCTACTAATGAAAAACTGTTTTTT | CASSYTGSTNEKLFF
- | TRBJ2-5 | TRBV11-2 | - | TGCGCCAGCGGCCGCGAGGAAGAGACCCAGTACTTC | CASGREEETQYF
- | TRBJ2-1 | TRBV28 | few | TGTGCCAGCAGTTCCCCCGAGGGCGGGTACTCCTACAATGAGCAGTTCTTC | CASSSPEGGYSYNEQFF
- | TRBJ2-7 | TRBV29-1 | many | TGCAGCGTTGAAACGGACTCCTACGAGCAGTACTTC | CSVETDSYEQYF
- | TRBJ1-1 | TRBV6-2/TRBV6-3 | - | TGTGCCAGCAGTTACTCGGGGGGCCTCACTGAAGCTTTCTTT | CASSYSGGLTEAFF
TRBD2 | TRBJ2-1 | TRBV6-1 | - | TGTGCCAGCAGTCCGGCCCGCCCGCGGGGGGGATCCTACAATGAGCAGTTCTTC | CASSPARPRGGSYNEQFF
TRBD2 | TRBJ2-7 | TRBV5-1 | many | TGCGCCAGCAGGGCCTCTTCGGGGGGGGTCTACGAGCAGTACTTC | CASRASSGGVYEQYF
- | TRBJ2-7 | TRBV20-1 | - | TGCAGTGCTAGCGAAATAACCTACGAGCAGTACTTC | CSASEITYEQYF
- | TRBJ2-1 | TRBV6-2/TRBV6-3 | few | TGTGCCAGCACAAATCTGGGGGAGGACCCTCGCAATGAGCAGTTCTTC | CASTNLGEDPRNEQFF
TRBD2 | TRBJ2-5 | TRBV2 | - | TGTGCCGGGGGGACTAGTCGCAAGACCCAGTACTTC | CAGGTSRKTQYF
- | TRBJ2-7 | TRBV20-1 | many | TGCAGTGCCCCCGAGGGGGGGGTTACCTACGAGCAGTACTTC | CSAPEGGVTYEQYF
- | TRBJ1-2 | TRBV7-9 | - | TGTGCCAGCAGCTCCCGACAGCCATCTACGTATGGCTACACCTTC | CASSSRQPSTYGYTF
- | TRBJ2-7 | TRBV19 | - | TGTGCCAGTAGTATGCAGGGATTCGGCGAGCAGTACTTC | CASSMQGFGEQYF
TRBD2 | TRBJ2-1 | TRBV9 | - | TGTGCCAGCAGCGTAGGGAGTGGAGCGGGAGTTATCTACAATGAGCAGTTCTTC | CASSVGSGAGVIYNEQFF
TRBD2 | TRBJ2-1 | TRBV20-1 | few | TGCAGTGCGGACACGCGGGAGGAAGGGCTTGAGCAGTTCTTC | CSADTREEGLEQFF
TRBD1 | TRBJ2-1 | TRBV7-2 | few | TGTGCCAGCCGCCTAGAGGGGACAGGGGCTTGCAATGAGCAGTTCTTC | CASRLEGTGACNEQFF
TRBD2 | TRBJ2-3 | TRBV4-3 | few | TGCGCCAGCAGCCAAGTAGCGGGAGTTCGCACAGATACGCAGTATTTT | CASSQVAGVRTDTQYF
- | TRBJ2-7 | TRBV6-5 | few | TGTGCCAGCAGTTACGCGATAGGAGGGGGGGGGACCTACGAGCAGTACTTC | CASSYAIGGGGTYEQYF
- | TRBJ2-7 | TRBV3-1 | - | TGTGCCAGCAGCCAACGAACAGACGGTCTACGGTACTTC | CASSQRTDGLRYF
- | TRBJ1-5 | TRBV7-9 | many | TGCGCCAGCAGCTTGGATACAGGGTATCAGCCCCAGCATTTT | CASSLDTGYQPQHF
- | TRBJ2-1 | TRBV5-6 | - | TGTGCCAGCAGCTTGGGCCTAGCGACAGCAGATGAGCAGTTCTTC | CASSLGLATADEQFF
- | TRBJ2-1 | TRBV6-5 | - | TGTGCCAGTCGGGACTCCACTTACGAGCAGTTCTTC | CASRDSTYEQFF
- | TRBJ2-2 | TRBV4-1 | - | TGCGCCAGCAGCCAAGAGGCCAGAGGAGGAGTCGGGGAGCTGTTTTTT | CASSQEARGGVGELFF
TRBD2 | TRBJ2-5 | TRBV5-6 | - | TGTGCCAGCAGCTTGAAGGCTAGCGGGGTACAAGAGACCCAGTACTTC | CASSLKASGVQETQYF
TRBD2 | TRBJ2-3 | TRBV12-5 | - | TGTGCTAGTGGTCCCCTTTTGCTAGCGGGGGGAGCAGATACGCAGTATTTT | CASGPLLLAGGADTQYF
- | TRBJ2-1 | TRBV20-1 | many | TGCAGTGCTAGGTCCTCCAATGAGCAGTTCTTC | CSARSSNEQFF
- | TRBJ1-4 | TRBV29-1 | few | TGCAGCGTTAGGTGGCAGCCTAATGAAAAACTGTTTTTT | CSVRWQPNEKLFF
- | TRBJ2-7 | TRBV3-1 | few | TGTGCCAGCAGCCAAAACGGCGGAAACTACGAGCAGTACTTC | CASSQNGGNYEQYF
TRBD2 | TRBJ2-1 | TRBV12-3/TRBV12-4 | - | TGTGCCAGCAGTACCCGTAGCGGGAGGGATGGATTGGAGCAGTTCTTC | CASSTRSGRDGLEQFF
TRBD1 | TRBJ1-6 | TRBV15 | - | TGTGCCACCAGAGGGGGGACAGCAGATAATTCACCCCTCCACTTT | CATRGGTADNSPLHF
TRBD1 | TRBJ2-3 | TRBV12-3/TRBV12-4 | many | TGTGCCAGCAGTCCGACAGGGGGAAGCACAGATACGCAGTATTTT | CASSPTGGSTDTQYF
- | TRBJ1-1 | TRBV6-2/TRBV6-3 | - | TGTGCCAGCAGTAACAGGGCGAACACTGAAGCTTTCTTT | CASSNRANTEAFF